A selection of T cell receptor beta chains follows, all from one sample in a study of T-cell memory formation after mild COVID-19. TCRdb re-called the 5' RACE reads with MiXCR, one entry per CDR3 protein. The table has approximately 580,000 distinct CDR3 sequences, about 20% seen once; the top ten hold under 15%. The sequencing sample was made of PBMCs or a T cell subset sorted from them (not recorded which). All receptors come from an adult woman who had mild COVID-19 (a few samples of this study predate the infection). Cell type and time point are not known. CDR3s leave out the opening cysteine and the closing phenylalanine or tryptophan. Each record gives: clone size, V gene, J gene, CDR3 protein. Some rows have no size entry. The others give once, few or many, or a class for an expanded clone.

abundance: few
v_gene: TRBV20-1
j_gene: TRBJ1-5
CDR3aa: SARRGQGARQPQH

abundance: few
v_gene: TRBV7-3
j_gene: TRBJ2-2
CDR3aa: ASSLLVGELF

abundance: few
v_gene: TRBV27
j_gene: TRBJ2-7
CDR3aa: ASSLFYRNYEQY

abundance: few
v_gene: TRBV18
j_gene: TRBJ1-4
CDR3aa: ASSPGIGDEKLF

abundance: .
v_gene: TRBV7-8
j_gene: TRBJ2-7
CDR3aa: ASSPRQRGSSYEQY

abundance: many
v_gene: TRBV3-1
j_gene: TRBJ1-2
CDR3aa: ASSLLNYGYT

abundance: few
v_gene: TRBV27
j_gene: TRBJ2-3
CDR3aa: ASSWDFLRTTDTQY

abundance: few
v_gene: TRBV7-6
j_gene: TRBJ2-5
CDR3aa: ASSVQGAQETQY

abundance: .
v_gene: TRBV24-1
j_gene: TRBJ2-1
CDR3aa: ATSDWRGNEQF

abundance: many
v_gene: TRBV18
j_gene: TRBJ2-3
CDR3aa: ASSSDADTQY

abundance: .
v_gene: TRBV11-2
j_gene: TRBJ2-7
CDR3aa: ASSQHLGINEQY

abundance: few
v_gene: TRBV24-1
j_gene: TRBJ2-7
CDR3aa: ATSDSQRVYEQY

abundance: .
v_gene: TRBV27
j_gene: TRBJ2-3
CDR3aa: ASSLYRLSTDTQY

abundance: few
v_gene: TRBV4-2
j_gene: TRBJ2-5
CDR3aa: ASSTLAGEGETQY

abundance: .
v_gene: TRBV7-2
j_gene: TRBJ2-1
CDR3aa: ASSRDWRGMRQGNEQF

abundance: few
v_gene: TRBV12-3/TRBV12-4
j_gene: TRBJ2-7
CDR3aa: ASSPGTGLPEQY

abundance: few
v_gene: TRBV5-1
j_gene: TRBJ1-5
CDR3aa: ASSLTGAGQPQH

abundance: few
v_gene: TRBV6-5
j_gene: TRBJ2-1
CDR3aa: ASSYGDSNNEQF

abundance: few
v_gene: TRBV29-1
j_gene: TRBJ2-1
CDR3aa: SVPGRANEQF

abundance: few
v_gene: TRBV30
j_gene: TRBJ2-3
CDR3aa: AWSRTSGGTSTDTQY

abundance: .
v_gene: TRBV19
j_gene: TRBJ1-2
CDR3aa: ASSRDRGSYGYT

abundance: .
v_gene: TRBV24-1
j_gene: TRBJ2-1
CDR3aa: ATSDWGLAGDDEQF

abundance: many
v_gene: TRBV19
j_gene: TRBJ2-7
CDR3aa: ASSIGTVGYEQY

abundance: few
v_gene: TRBV7-9
j_gene: TRBJ2-7
CDR3aa: ASSPNAVIIHEQY

abundance: few
v_gene: TRBV2
j_gene: TRBJ2-5
CDR3aa: AGSGTPGAGTQY

abundance: few
v_gene: TRBV5-6
j_gene: TRBJ2-7
CDR3aa: ASSLLRRESHEQY

abundance: .
v_gene: TRBV15
j_gene: TRBJ2-1
CDR3aa: ATSGGQGFYNEQF

abundance: few
v_gene: TRBV7-3
j_gene: TRBJ2-2
CDR3aa: ASSRLSGGNFGAGELF